This T cell receptor beta chain was identified during a study of blood T cell repertoires in COVID-19. The assay was immunoSEQ multiplex PCR, and TCRdb's table has in-frame clones only and misses some. The sample consists of about 200,000 clones, roughly nine tenths of them appearing once. The length of the CDR3 is 18 residues. V was pared by 0 bases and J by 6 bases, with 14 bases of the junction left unmatched. Per the germline V gene, CDR1 is LNHDA and CDR2 is SQIVND (reference sequence). The sequence came from a woman in her seventies with acute or convalescent COVID-19. This chain links TRBV19 with TRBJ2-3; 8 nucleotides align to TRBD1. Sequenced: peripheral blood. The CDR3 DNA is TGTGCCAGTAGTATAGATGGACGGACAGGGTTGATGCGGGATACGCAGTATTTT. This encodes CASSIDGRTGLMRDTQYF. The full variable domain, rest sourced from reference TRBV19 and TRBJ2-3, is DGGITQSPKYLFRKEGQNVTLSCEQNLNHDAMYWYRQDPGQGLRLIYYSQIVNDFQKGDIAEGYSVSREKKESFPLTVTSAQKNPTAFYLCASSIDGRTGLMRDTQYFGPGTRLTVL.